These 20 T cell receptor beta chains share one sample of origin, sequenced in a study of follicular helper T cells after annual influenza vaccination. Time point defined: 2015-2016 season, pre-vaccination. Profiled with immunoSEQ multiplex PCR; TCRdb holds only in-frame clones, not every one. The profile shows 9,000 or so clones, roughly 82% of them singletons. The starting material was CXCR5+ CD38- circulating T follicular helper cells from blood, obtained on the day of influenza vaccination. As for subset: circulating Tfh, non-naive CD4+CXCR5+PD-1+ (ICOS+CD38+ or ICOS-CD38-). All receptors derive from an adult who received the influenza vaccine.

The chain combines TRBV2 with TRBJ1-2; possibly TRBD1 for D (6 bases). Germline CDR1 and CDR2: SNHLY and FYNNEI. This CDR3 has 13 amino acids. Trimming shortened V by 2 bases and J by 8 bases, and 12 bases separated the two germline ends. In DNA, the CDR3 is TGTGCCAGCAGTGAATTAACAGGGACCGGCTACACCTTC. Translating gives CASSELTGTGYTF.

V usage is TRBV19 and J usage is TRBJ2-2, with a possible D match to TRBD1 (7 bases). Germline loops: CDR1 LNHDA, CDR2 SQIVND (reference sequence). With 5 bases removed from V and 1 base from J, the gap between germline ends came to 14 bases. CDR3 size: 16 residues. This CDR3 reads CASSVHRGGNTGELFF. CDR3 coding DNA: TGTGCCAGTAGTGTACACAGGGGAGGGAACACCGGGGAGCTGTTTTTT.

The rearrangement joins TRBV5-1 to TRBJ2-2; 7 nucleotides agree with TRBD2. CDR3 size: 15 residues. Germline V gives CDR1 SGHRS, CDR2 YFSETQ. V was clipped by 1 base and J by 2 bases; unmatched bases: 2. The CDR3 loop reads CASSLTSANTGELFF. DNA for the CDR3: TGCGCCAGCAGCTTGACTAGCGCCAACACCGGGGAGCTGTTTTTT.

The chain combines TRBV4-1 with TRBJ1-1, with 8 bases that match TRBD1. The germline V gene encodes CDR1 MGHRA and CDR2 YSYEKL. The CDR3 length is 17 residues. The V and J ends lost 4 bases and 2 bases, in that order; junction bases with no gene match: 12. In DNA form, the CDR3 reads TGCGCCAGCAGCCCAAACCAGATAGGACAGGGCAACACTGAAGCTTTCTTT. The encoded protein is CASSPNQIGQGNTEAFF.

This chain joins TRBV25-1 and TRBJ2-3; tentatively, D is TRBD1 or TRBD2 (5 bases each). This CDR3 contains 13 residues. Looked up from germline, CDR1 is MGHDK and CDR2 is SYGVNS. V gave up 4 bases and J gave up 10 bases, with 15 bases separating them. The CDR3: CASSGGAGTAQYF. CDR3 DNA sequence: TGTGCCAGCAGTGGAGGGGCCGGTACGGCGCAGTATTTT.

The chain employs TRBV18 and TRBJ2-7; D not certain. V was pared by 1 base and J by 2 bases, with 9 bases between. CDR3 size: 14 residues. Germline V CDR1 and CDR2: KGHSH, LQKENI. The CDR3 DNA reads TGTGCCAGCTCACCACAGGTGGAACCCTACGAGCAGTACTTC. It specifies CASSPQVEPYEQYF.

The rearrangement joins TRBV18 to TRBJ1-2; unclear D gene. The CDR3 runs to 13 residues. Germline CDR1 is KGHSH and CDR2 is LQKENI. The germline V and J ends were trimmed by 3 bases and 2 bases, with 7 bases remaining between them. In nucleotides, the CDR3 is TGTGCCAGCTCACCCACAGCAAACTATGGCTACACCTTC. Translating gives CASSPTANYGYTF.

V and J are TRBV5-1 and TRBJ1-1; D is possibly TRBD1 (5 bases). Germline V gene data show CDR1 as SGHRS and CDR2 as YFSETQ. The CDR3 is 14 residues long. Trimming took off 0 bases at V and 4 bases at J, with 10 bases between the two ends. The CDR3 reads CASSLDRGLTEAFF. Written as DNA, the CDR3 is TGCGCCAGCAGCTTGGACCGGGGACTCACTGAAGCTTTCTTT.

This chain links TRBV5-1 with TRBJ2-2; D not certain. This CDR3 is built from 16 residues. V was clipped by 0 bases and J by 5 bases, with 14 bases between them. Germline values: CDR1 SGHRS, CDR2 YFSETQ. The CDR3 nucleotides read TGCGCCAGCAGCTTGGAAGCCAGCCAGAGGACCGGGGAGCTGTTTTTT. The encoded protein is CASSLEASQRTGELFF. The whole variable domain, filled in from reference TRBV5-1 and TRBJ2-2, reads KAGVTQTPRYLIKTRGQQVTLSCSPISGHRSVSWYQQTPGQGLQFLFEYFSETQRNKGNFPGRFSGRQFSNSRSEMNVSTLELGDSALYLCASSLEASQRTGELFFGEGSRLTVL.

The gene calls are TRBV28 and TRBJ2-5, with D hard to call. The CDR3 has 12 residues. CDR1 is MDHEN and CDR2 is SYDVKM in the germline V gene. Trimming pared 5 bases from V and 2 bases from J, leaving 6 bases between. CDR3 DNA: TGTGCCAGCAGTGAATCACAAGAGACCCAGTACTTC. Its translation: CASSESQETQYF. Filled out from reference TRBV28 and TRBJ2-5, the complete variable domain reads DVKVTQSSRYLVKRTGEKVFLECVQDMDHENMFWYRQDPGLGLRLIYFSYDVKMKEKGDIPEGYSVSREKKERFSLILESASTNQTSMYLCASSESQETQYFGPGTRLLVL.

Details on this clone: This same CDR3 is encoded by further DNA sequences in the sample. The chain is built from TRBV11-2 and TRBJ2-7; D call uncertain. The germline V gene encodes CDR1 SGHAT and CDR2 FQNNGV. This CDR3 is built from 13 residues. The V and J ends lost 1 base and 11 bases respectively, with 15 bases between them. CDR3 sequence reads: CASSLGVLEREYF. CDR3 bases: TGTGCCAGCAGCTTAGGAGTACTCGAAAGGGAGTACTTC. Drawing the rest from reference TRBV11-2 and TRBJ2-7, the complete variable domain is EAGVAQSPRYKIIEKRQSVAFWCNPISGHATLYWYQQILGQGPKLLIQFQNNGVVDDSQLPKDRFSAERLKGVDSTLKIQPAKLEDSAVYLCASSLGVLEREYFGPGTRLTVT.

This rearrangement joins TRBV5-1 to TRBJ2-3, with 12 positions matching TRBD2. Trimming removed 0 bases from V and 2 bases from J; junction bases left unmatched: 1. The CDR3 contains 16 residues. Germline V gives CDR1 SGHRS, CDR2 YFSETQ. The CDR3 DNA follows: TGCGCCAGCAGCTTGGGGACTAGCGGGAACACAGATACGCAGTATTTT. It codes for CASSLGTSGNTDTQYF.

The CDR3 DNA follows: TGTGCCAGCAGGGGGGCAGGGGCTGCAACTAATGAAAAACTGTTTTTT. This encodes CASRGAGAATNEKLFF. V usage is TRBV2 and J usage is TRBJ1-4; weak D call: TRBD1 (6 bases). The germline V and J ends were trimmed by 6 bases and 0 bases, with 14 bases remaining between them. This CDR3 has 16 amino acids. Germline values: CDR1 SNHLY, CDR2 FYNNEI.

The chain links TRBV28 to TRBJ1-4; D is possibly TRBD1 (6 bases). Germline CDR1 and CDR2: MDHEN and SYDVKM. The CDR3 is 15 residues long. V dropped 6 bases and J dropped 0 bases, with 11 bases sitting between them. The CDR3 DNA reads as TGTGCCAGCAGGGCTCAGGGGACAACTAATGAAAAACTGTTTTTT. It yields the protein CASRAQGTTNEKLFF.

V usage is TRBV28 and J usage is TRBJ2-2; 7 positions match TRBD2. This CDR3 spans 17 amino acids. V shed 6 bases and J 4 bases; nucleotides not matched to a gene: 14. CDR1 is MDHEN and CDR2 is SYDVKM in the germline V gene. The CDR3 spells CASRDKWGGVVTGELFF. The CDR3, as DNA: TGTGCCAGCAGAGACAAATGGGGGGGAGTGGTCACCGGGGAGCTGTTTTTT.

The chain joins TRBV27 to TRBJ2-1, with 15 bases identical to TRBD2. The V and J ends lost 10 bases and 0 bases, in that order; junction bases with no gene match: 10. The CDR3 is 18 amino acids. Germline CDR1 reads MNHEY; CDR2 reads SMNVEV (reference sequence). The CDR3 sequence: CATTQGLAGGPSYNEQFF. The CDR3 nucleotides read TGTGCCACCACCCAAGGACTAGCGGGAGGGCCCTCCTACAATGAGCAGTTCTTC.

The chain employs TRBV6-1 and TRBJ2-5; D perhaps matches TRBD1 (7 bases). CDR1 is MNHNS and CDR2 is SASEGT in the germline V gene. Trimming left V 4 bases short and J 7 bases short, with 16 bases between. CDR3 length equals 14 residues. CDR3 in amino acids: CASSADYRGGTQYF. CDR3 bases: TGTGCCAGCAGTGCGGACTACAGGGGAGGGACCCAGTACTTC.

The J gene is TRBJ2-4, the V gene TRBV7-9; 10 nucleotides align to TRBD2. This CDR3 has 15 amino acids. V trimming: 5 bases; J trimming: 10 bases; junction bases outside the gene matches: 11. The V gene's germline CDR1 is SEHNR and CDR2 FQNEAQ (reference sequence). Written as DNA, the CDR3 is TGTGCCAGCAGCGTGGGGTCGCTAGCGGGAGTTATTCAGTACTTC. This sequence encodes CASSVGSLAGVIQYF.

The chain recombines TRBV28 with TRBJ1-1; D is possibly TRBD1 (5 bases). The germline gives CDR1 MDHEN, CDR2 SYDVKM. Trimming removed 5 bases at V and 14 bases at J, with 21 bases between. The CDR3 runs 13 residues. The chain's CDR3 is CASSTGTKSFIFF. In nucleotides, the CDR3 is TGTGCCAGCAGTACCGGGACCAAATCCTTTATCTTCTTT.

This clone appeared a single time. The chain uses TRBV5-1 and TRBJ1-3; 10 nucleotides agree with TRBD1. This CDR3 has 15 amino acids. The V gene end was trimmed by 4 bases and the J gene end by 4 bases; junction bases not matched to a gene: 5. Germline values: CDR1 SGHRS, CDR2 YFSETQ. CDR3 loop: CASSAGQGRGNTIYF. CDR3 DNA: TGCGCCAGCAGCGCGGGACAGGGGAGGGGAAACACCATATATTTT.